The rows below give T cell receptor beta chains drawn from one sample of a study of cytomegalovirus exposure and HLA in healthy donors. Here immunoSEQ multiplex PCR was the method, and the copy in TCRdb shows in-frame clones only, minus some. The sample holds around 150,000 clones, approximately 80% seen once. Sequencing used PBMCs. The receptor source for this set is a man aged 25-45 years in good health and CMV-seropositive. Each CDR3 is given with its conserved first and last residue. D genes are given only for firm matches. Clone size is not always given. Where it is, it says once, few, many or a class for expanded clones.

NA	TRBV10-3	TRBJ1-2	NA	CAISVDSDYGYTF	TGTGCCATCAGTGTGGACAGCGACTATGGCTACACCTTC
NA	TRBV29-1	TRBJ1-1	NA	CSVVGFAGMNTEAFF	TGCAGCGTTGTCGGGTTTGCAGGGATGAACACTGAAGCTTTCTTT
TRBD1	TRBV19	TRBJ1-2	NA	CASSSPGTVRGYTF	TGTGCCAGTAGTAGCCCCGGGACAGTCAGGGGCTACACCTTC
TRBD2	TRBV14	TRBJ2-6	NA	CASSHPWNSGNPPSGANVLTF	TGTGCCAGCAGCCACCCCTGGAATAGCGGGAACCCGCCCTCTGGGGCCAACGTCCTGACTTTC
TRBD1	TRBV6-1	TRBJ1-5	NA	CASSETGQGRQPQHF	TGTGCCAGCAGTGAAACGGGACAGGGGCGTCAGCCCCAGCATTTT
NA	TRBV6-1	TRBJ1-2	NA	CASSEGPRAHGYTF	TGTGCCAGCAGTGAAGGACCCAGGGCCCATGGCTACACCTTC
TRBD2	TRBV30	TRBJ2-3	NA	CAWSVGLAGWADTQYF	TGTGCCTGGAGTGTGGGACTAGCGGGATGGGCAGATACGCAGTATTTT
TRBD2	TRBV19	TRBJ2-7	few	CASSLTSESSYEQYF	TGTGCCAGTAGCCTAACTAGCGAAAGCTCCTACGAGCAGTACTTC
NA	TRBV5-4	TRBJ1-4	NA	CASSLDRRNEKLFF	TGTGCCAGCAGCTTGGACAGGCGGAATGAAAAACTGTTTTTT
NA	TRBV2	TRBJ1-1	NA	CASSDRQENTEAFF	TGTGCCAGCAGTGACAGGCAGGAGAACACTGAAGCTTTCTTT
TRBD1	TRBV5-6	TRBJ1-4	NA	CASSAELRGKNEKLFF	TGTGCCAGCAGCGCGGAACTCAGGGGGAAAAATGAAAAACTGTTTTTT
TRBD1	TRBV2	TRBJ1-3	few	CATTPRGNSGNTIYF	TGTGCCACCACTCCCAGGGGGAACTCTGGAAACACCATATATTTT
TRBD1	TRBV10-3	TRBJ2-5	NA	CAISESGTDQETQYF	TGTGCCATCAGTGAGTCGGGGACAGACCAAGAGACCCAGTACTTC
NA	TRBV6-5	TRBJ1-1	NA	CASSYGRGYRTEAFF	TGTGCCAGCAGTTACGGTCGGGGGTATCGCACTGAAGCTTTCTTT
NA	TRBV7-2	TRBJ1-2	few	CAARGDGYTF	TGTGCCGCCAGGGGCGATGGCTACACCTTC
NA	TRBV19	TRBJ2-1	NA	CARTDGKDLYNEQFF	TGTGCCAGGACGGACGGGAAGGACCTCTACAATGAGCAGTTCTTC
TRBD1	TRBV5-5	TRBJ1-2	NA	CASSSGTGPYGYTF	TGTGCCAGCAGCTCCGGGACAGGACCCTATGGCTACACCTTC
NA	TRBV6-1	TRBJ1-2	few	CASSEVWGSYGYTF	TGTGCCAGCAGTGAAGTATGGGGCTCCTATGGCTACACCTTC
TRBD1	TRBV5-1	TRBJ2-5	NA	CASSLDRGSPSETQYF	TGCGCCAGCAGTTTGGACAGGGGATCTCCGTCAGAGACCCAGTACTTC
TRBD2	TRBV18	TRBJ2-7	NA	CASSPRVLAEGLEQYF	TGTGCCAGCTCACCAAGGGTCCTAGCGGAGGGGCTGGAGCAGTACTTC
NA	TRBV5-3	TRBJ1-2	few	CARSLCSDGYTF	TGTGCCAGAAGCTTGTGTTCAGATGGCTACACCTTC
TRBD1	TRBV5-4	TRBJ1-1	NA	CASSLVTGANNEAFF	TGTGCCAGCAGCTTGGTGACAGGGGCAAATAACGAAGCTTTCTTT
TRBD1	TRBV27	TRBJ1-2	NA	CASSLSWTGDYGYTF	TGTGCCAGCAGTTTATCCTGGACAGGAGACTATGGCTACACCTTC
TRBD1	TRBV11-3	TRBJ1-1	NA	CASSLGTKGAPTEAFF	TGTGCCAGCAGCTTGGGCACGAAGGGGGCACCGACTGAAGCTTTCTTT
TRBD1	TRBV2	TRBJ1-5	NA	CASTPDRGENQPQHF	TGTGCCAGCACCCCGGACAGGGGGGAGAATCAGCCCCAGCATTTT
TRBD1	TRBV5-4	TRBJ2-1	NA	CASSLGQGGYNEQFF	TGTGCCAGCAGCCTGGGACAGGGCGGGTACAATGAGCAGTTCTTC
TRBD1	TRBV5-1	TRBJ1-1	few	CASSSSGGANTEAFF	TGCGCCAGCAGCTCCTCAGGGGGAGCGAACACTGAAGCTTTCTTT
TRBD1	TRBV9	TRBJ1-1	NA	CASSVGTGRTEAFF	TGTGCCAGCAGCGTAGGGACAGGGAGGACTGAAGCTTTCTTT
NA	TRBV27	TRBJ2-7	NA	CASSSEGYEQYF	TGTGCCAGCAGTTCGGAGGGCTACGAGCAGTACTTC
TRBD2	TRBV7-2	TRBJ2-3	NA	CASSLYPGLAYSTDTQYF	TGTGCCAGCAGCTTATACCCGGGACTAGCATATAGCACAGATACGCAGTATTTT
TRBD1	TRBV4-1	TRBJ2-4	NA	CASSQLQGKVIQYF	TGCGCCAGCAGCCAATTACAGGGGAAGGTCATTCAGTACTTC
TRBD2	TRBV5-6	TRBJ2-5	NA	CASSFSGGYLGETQYF	TGTGCCAGCAGCTTTAGCGGGGGCTACCTCGGGGAGACCCAGTACTTC
NA	TRBV7-8	TRBJ1-1	NA	CASSPNIDTEAFF	TGTGCCAGCAGTCCAAACATTGACACTGAAGCTTTCTTT
TRBD1	TRBV7-2	TRBJ1-5	NA	CASSLRGQGAQPQHF	TGTGCCAGCAGCTTAAGGGGACAGGGAGCCCAGCCCCAGCATTTT
TRBD2	TRBV14	TRBJ2-1	NA	CASSHSGTSGYNEQFF	TGTGCCAGCAGCCATTCCGGGACTAGCGGATACAATGAGCAGTTCTTC
TRBD2	TRBV10-1	TRBJ2-5	NA	CASSVGGSGRETQYF	TGCGCCAGCAGTGTCGGCGGGAGCGGGCGAGAGACCCAGTACTTC
NA	TRBV6-6	TRBJ1-1	NA	CASSTRAMNTEAFF	TGTGCCAGCAGTACCAGGGCTATGAACACTGAAGCTTTCTTT
TRBD2	TRBV9	TRBJ2-3	NA	CASSQSSTSGTTDTQYF	TGTGCCAGCAGCCAATCCTCGACTAGCGGGACCACAGATACGCAGTATTTT
NA	TRBV5-1	TRBJ2-2	NA	CASSAPGSNTGELFF	TGCGCCAGCAGCGCCCCGGGGAGCAACACCGGGGAGCTGTTTTTT
NA	TRBV7-6	TRBJ2-1	NA	CASSSGYNEQFF	TGTGCCAGCAGCTCCGGCTACAATGAGCAGTTCTTC
TRBD1	TRBV7-3	TRBJ1-2	NA	CASSRGQYYGYTF	TGTGCCAGCAGCCGGGGACAGTACTATGGCTACACCTTC
TRBD1	TRBV5-1	TRBJ1-4	NA	CASSPRTGGEKLFF	TGCGCCAGCAGCCCACGGACAGGCGGCGAAAAACTGTTTTTT